This TCR beta chain appears in the sequencing data of a study of regulatory T cells in long-lasting Graves disease. This clonotype has a count of ten or more. Its antigen is not known. This sample's time point: persistent/refractory GD, antithyroid drugs over 5 years with positive TRAb. PBMC-derived RNA was used for the TCR library. Broader study findings: Favored usage of TRBV28, TRBJ1-2 and TRBJ2-5 was recorded in persistent disease.

V was trimmed by 8 bases and J by 3 bases, leaving 4 bases between them. This CDR3 is 10 amino acids long. Germline V gene sequence: CDR1 MNHNS, CDR2 SASEGT. Sequencing libraries for TCR beta were prepared with iRepertoire HTBI primers and Arm-PCR of CDR3 regions. Each CDR3 protein gets one entry after TCRdb re-called the multiplex PCR reads with MiXCR. Of hundreds of thousands of distinct CDR3 sequences in the sample, roughly a fifth were seen once. The sample consisted of peripheral blood mononuclear cells (PBMCs), taken when the disease was refractory, from a patient treated with antithyroid drugs. This chain links TRBV6-1 with TRBJ1-2; no reliable D call. The TCR comes from a female donor with Graves disease. CDR3 region: CASGHYGYTF. In nucleotides, the CDR3 is TGTGCCAGCGGCCACTATGGCTACACCTTC.